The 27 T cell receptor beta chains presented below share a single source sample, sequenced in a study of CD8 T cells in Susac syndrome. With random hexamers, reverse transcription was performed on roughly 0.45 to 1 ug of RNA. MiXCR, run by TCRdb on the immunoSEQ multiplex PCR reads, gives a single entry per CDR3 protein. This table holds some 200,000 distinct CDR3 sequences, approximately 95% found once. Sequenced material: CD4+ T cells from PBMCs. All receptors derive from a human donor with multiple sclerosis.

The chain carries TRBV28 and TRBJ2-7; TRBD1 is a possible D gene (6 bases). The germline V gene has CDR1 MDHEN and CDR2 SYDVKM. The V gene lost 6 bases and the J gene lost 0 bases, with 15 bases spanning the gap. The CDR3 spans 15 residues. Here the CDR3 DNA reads TGTGCCAGCAGCCTAGGTGGGACACTCTCCTACGAGCAGTACTTC. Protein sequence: CASSLGGTLSYEQYF.

CDR3 amino acids: CASSQIQETQYF. In DNA, the CDR3 is TGTGCCAGCAGCCAAATACAAGAGACCCAGTACTTC. The V call is TRBV3-1, the J call TRBJ2-5, with D unclear. Trimming took off 2 bases at V and 2 bases at J, with 3 bases between the two ends. This CDR3 is 12 amino acids long. Germline CDR1 and CDR2: LGHDT and YNNKEL (reference sequence).

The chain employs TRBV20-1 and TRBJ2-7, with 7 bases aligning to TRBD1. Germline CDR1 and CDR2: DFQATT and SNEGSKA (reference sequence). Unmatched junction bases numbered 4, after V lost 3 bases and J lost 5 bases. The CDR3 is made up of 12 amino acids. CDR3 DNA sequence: TGCAGTGCTAGTAGACAGGGAAACGAGCAGTACTTC. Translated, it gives CSASRQGNEQYF.

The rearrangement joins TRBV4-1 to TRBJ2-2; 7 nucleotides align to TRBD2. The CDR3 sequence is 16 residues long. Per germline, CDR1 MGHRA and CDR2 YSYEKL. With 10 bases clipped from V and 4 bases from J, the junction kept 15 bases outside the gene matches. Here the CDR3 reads CATQGFPSGITGELFF. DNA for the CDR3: TGCGCCACCCAAGGGTTCCCCAGCGGGATCACCGGGGAGCTGTTTTTT.

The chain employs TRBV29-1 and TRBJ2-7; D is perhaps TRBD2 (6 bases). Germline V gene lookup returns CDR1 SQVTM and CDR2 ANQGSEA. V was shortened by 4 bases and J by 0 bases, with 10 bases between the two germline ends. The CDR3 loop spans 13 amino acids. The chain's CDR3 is CSVAGASSYEQYF. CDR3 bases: TGCAGCGTTGCGGGAGCCAGCTCCTACGAGCAGTACTTC.

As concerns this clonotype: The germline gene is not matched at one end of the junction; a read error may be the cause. This chain's CDR3 is CASSQVGTMDF. Here the CDR3 DNA reads TGTGCCAGCAGCCAAGTGGGCACAATGGACTTC. The rearrangement links TRBV3-1 to TRBJ2-7; D ambiguous. Germline-derived CDR1 and CDR2 are LGHDT and YNNKEL (reference sequence). The CDR3 totals 11 residues.

The CDR3 here is CASSLGIRGDSYEQYF. As DNA, the CDR3 is TGTGCCAGCAGTTTAGGAATCCGCGGAGACTCCTACGAGCAGTACTTC. The chain employs TRBV28 and TRBJ2-7, with unresolved D. The V end lost 2 bases, the J end lost 0 bases, and 14 bases lay between the germline ends. This CDR3 has 16 amino acids. Germline V CDR1 and CDR2: MDHEN, SYDVKM. Full variable domain (missing parts from reference TRBV28 and TRBJ2-7): DVKVTQSSRYLVKRTGEKVFLECVQDMDHENMFWYRQDPGLGLRLIYFSYDVKMKEKGDIPEGYSVSREKKERFSLILESASTNQTSMYLCASSLGIRGDSYEQYFGPGTRLTVT.

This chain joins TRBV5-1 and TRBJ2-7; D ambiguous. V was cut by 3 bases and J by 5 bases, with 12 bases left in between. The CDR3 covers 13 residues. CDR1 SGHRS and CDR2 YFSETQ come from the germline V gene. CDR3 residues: CASSSGAENEQYF. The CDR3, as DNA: TGCGCCAGCAGCTCGGGCGCCGAGAACGAGCAGTACTTC.

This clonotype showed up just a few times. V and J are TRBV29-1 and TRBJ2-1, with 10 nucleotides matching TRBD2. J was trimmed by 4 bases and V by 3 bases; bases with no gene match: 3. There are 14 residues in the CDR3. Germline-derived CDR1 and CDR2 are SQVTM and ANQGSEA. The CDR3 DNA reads TGCAGCGTTGATACTAGCGGGGTTTACAATGAGCAGTTCTTC. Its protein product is CSVDTSGVYNEQFF.

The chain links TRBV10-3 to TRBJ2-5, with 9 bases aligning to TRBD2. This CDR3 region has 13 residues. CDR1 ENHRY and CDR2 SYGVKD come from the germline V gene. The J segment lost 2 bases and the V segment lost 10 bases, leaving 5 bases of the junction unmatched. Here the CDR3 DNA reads TGTGCCACCGGGACTAGCTCTCAAGAGACCCAGTACTTC. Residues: CATGTSSQETQYF.

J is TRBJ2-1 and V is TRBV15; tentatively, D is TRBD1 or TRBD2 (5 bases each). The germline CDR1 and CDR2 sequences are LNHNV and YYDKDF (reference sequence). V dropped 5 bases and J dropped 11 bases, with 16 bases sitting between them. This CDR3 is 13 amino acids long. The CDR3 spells CATSLGGGRKQFF. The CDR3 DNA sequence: TGTGCCACCAGCCTTGGGGGTGGGAGAAAGCAGTTCTTC.

CDR3 sequence (DNA): TGTGCCACCAGCCGCCAAGAGACCCAGTACTTC. Its translation: CATSRQETQYF. This chain links TRBV15 with TRBJ2-5; D gene unclear. This CDR3 is built from 11 residues. V lost 5 bases and J lost 1, with 2 bases in between. In germline, CDR1 is LNHNV, CDR2 YYDKDF (reference sequence).

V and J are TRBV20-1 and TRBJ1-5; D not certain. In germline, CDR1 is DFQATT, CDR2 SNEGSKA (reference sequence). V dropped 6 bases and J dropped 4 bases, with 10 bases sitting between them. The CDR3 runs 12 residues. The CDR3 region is CSASDGNQPQHF. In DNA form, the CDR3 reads TGCAGTGCCTCCGACGGGAATCAGCCCCAGCATTTT.

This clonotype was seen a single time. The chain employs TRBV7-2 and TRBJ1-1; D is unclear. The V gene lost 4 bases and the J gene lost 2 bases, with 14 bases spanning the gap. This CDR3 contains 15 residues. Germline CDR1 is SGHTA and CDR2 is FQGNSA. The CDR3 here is CASSSPWAGNTEAFF. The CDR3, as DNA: TGTGCCAGCAGCTCCCCTTGGGCAGGAAACACTGAAGCTTTCTTT.

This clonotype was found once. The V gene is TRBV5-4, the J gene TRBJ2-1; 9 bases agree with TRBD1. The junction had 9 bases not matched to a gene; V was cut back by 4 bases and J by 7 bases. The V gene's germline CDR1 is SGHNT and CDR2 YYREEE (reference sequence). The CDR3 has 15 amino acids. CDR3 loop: CASSQGTGKRNEQFF. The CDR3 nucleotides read TGTGCCAGCAGCCAAGGGACAGGGAAAAGGAATGAGCAGTTCTTC.

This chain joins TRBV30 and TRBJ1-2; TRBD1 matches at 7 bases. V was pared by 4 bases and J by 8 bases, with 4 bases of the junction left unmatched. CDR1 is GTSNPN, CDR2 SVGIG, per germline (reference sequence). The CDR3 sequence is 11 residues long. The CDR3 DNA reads TGTGCCTGGACGACAGGGATAGGCTACACCTTC. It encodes CAWTTGIGYTF.

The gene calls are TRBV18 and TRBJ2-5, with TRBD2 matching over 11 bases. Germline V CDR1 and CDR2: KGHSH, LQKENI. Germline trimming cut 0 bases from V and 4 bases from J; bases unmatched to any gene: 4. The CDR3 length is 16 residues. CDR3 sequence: CASSPPSGRAPETQYF. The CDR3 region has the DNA TGTGCCAGCTCACCACCTAGCGGGAGGGCCCCAGAGACCCAGTACTTC.

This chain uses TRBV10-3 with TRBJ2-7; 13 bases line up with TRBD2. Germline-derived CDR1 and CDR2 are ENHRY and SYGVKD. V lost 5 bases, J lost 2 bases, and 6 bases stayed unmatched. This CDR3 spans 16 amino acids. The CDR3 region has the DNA TGTGCCATCAGTCCCGGGACTAGCGGGGTCACCTACGAGCAGTACTTC. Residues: CAISPGTSGVTYEQYF.

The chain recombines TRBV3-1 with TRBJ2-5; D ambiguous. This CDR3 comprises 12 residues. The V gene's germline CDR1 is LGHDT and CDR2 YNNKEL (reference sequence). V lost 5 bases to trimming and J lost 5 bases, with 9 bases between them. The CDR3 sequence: CASSFSIETQYF. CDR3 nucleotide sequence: TGTGCCAGCAGCTTCAGTATCGAGACCCAGTACTTC.

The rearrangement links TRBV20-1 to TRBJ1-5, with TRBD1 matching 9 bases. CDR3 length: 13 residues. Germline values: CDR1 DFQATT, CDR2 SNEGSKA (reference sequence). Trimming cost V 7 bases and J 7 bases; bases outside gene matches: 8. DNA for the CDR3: TGCAGTGTCCCGGGACAGGGTGTGCAGCCCCAGCATTTT. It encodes CSVPGQGVQPQHF.

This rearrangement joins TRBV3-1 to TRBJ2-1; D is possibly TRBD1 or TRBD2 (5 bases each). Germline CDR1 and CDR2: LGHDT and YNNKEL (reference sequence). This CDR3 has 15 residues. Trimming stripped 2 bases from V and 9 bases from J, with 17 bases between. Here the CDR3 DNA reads TGTGCCAGCAGCCAACGGGGACCCCTGTTCACTGAGCAGTTCTTC. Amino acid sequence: CASSQRGPLFTEQFF.

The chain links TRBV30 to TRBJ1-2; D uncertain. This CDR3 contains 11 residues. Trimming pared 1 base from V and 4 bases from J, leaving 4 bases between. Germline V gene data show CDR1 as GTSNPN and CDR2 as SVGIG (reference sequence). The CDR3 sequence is CAWSAAYGYTF. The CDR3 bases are TGTGCCTGGAGTGCCGCCTATGGCTACACCTTC.

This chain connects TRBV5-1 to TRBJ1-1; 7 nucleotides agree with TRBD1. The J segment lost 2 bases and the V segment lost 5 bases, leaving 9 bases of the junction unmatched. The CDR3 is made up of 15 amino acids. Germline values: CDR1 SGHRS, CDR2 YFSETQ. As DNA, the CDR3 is TGCGCCAGCAGGCGTACAGGGGTCCATAACACTGAAGCTTTCTTT. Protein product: CASRRTGVHNTEAFF.

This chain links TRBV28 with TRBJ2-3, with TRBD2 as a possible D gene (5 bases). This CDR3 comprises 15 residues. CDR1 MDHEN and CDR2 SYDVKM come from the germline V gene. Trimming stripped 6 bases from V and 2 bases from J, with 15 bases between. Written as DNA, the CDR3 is TGTGCCAGCAGACCTATGGGAGTTACCACAGATACGCAGTATTTT. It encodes CASRPMGVTTDTQYF.

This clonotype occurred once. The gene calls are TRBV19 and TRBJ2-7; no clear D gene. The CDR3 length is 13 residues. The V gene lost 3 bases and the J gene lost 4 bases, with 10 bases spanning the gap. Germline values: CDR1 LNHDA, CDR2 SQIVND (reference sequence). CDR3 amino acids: CASSMNPSYEQYF. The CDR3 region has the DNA TGTGCCAGTAGTATGAACCCGTCTTACGAGCAGTACTTC.

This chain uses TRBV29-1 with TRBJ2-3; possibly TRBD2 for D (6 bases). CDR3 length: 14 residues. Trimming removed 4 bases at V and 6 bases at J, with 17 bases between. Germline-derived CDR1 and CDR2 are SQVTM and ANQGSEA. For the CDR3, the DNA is TGCAGCGTTGTTCCGGGTGTAGCGGCGGATACGCAGTATTTT. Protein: CSVVPGVAADTQYF.

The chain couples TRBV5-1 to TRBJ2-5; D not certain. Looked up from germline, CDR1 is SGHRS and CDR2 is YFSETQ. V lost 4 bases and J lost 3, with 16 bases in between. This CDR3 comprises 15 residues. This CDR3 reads CASSVLGPAKETQYF. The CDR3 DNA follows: TGCGCCAGCAGCGTGTTAGGACCAGCCAAAGAGACCCAGTACTTC.